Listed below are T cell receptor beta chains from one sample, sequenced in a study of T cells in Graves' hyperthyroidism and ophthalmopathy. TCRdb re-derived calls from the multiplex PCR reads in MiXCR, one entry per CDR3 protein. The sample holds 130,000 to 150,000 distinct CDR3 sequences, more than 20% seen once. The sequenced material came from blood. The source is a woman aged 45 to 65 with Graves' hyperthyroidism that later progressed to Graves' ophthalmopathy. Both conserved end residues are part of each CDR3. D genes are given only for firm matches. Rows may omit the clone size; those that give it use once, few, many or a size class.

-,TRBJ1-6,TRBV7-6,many,TGTGCCAGCAGCCCCCTTACAGGGAAAGGAGATTCACCCCTCCACTTT,CASSPLTGKGDSPLHF
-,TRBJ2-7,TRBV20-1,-,TGCAGTGCTAAAAAGGAGGGTTCCTACGAGCAGTACTTC,CSAKKEGSYEQYF
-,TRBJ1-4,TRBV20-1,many,TGCAGTGCTAGTGGGGGGGGCGGAATCAATGAAAAACTGTTTTTT,CSASGGGGINEKLFF
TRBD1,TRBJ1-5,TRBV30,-,TGTGCCTGGAAAGGACAGGGCAATCAGCCCCAGCATTTT,CAWKGQGNQPQHF
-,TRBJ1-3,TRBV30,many,TGTGCCACCGATCGGGGGGCCGGAAACACCATATATTTT,CATDRGAGNTIYF
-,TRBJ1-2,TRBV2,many,TGTGCCAGCAGTGATAAGGACAGTCGCTATGGCTACACCTTC,CASSDKDSRYGYTF
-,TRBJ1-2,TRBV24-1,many,TGTGCCACCAGTGACCCAGAACCTAACTATGGCTACACCTTC,CATSDPEPNYGYTF
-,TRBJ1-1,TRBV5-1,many,TGCGCCAGCTCACCCATAGGCGGGAACACTGAAGCTTTCTTT,CASSPIGGNTEAFF
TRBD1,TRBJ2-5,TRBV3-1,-,TGTGCCAGCAGCCACCCCGACAGGGGGCGCTCCGAGACCCAGTACTTC,CASSHPDRGRSETQYF
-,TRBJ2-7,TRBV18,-,TGTGCCAGCTCACTCCGACAGCAGAGCGAGCAGTACTTC,CASSLRQQSEQYF
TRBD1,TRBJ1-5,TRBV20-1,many,TGCAGTGCTACCACCGGGACAGGGAGCAATCAGCCCCAGCATTTT,CSATTGTGSNQPQHF
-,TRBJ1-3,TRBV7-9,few,TGTGCCAGCAGCGAACAGCGCCTGTCTGGAAACACCATATATTTT,CASSEQRLSGNTIYF
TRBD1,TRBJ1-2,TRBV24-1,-,TGTGCCACCAGTTTGACAGGGACCTATGGCTACACCTTC,CATSLTGTYGYTF
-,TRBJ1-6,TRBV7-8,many,TGTGCCAGCAGCCGTCGGGACCGACCTATGAAGAATTCACCCCTCCACTTT,CASSRRDRPMKNSPLHF
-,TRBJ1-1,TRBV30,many,TGTGCCTGGAGTCACCCCTGGGAGGGGAACACTGAAGCTTTCTTT,CAWSHPWEGNTEAFF
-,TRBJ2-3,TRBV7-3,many,TGTGCCAGCAGCCTTAGCGGCCACACAGATACGCAGTATTTT,CASSLSGHTDTQYF
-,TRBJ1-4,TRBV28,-,TGTGCCAGCAAGAGTTCAGGGGTTGATGAAAAACTGTTTTTT,CASKSSGVDEKLFF
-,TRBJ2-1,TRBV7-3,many,TGTGCCAGCAGCCTAGATGGCGGCCCGACCACAAACAATGAGCAGTTCTTC,CASSLDGGPTTNNEQFF
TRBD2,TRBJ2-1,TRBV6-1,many,TGTGCCAGCAGTGAACTAGCGGGCGGTCCCAATGAGCAGTTCTTC,CASSELAGGPNEQFF
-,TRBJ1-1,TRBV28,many,TGTGCCAGCAGTCCCCTCACCAGGGACACTGAAGCTTTCTTT,CASSPLTRDTEAFF
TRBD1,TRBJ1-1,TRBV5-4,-,TGTGCCAGCAGTCGCCGGGACAGGGGGAAGGGCACTGAAGCTTTCTTT,CASSRRDRGKGTEAFF
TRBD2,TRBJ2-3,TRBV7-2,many,TGTGCCAGCAGCCGAACTAGCGGGAGGGCCGTGGGAGATACGCAGTATTTT,CASSRTSGRAVGDTQYF
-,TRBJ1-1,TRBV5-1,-,TGCGCCAGCAGCTTCATGGCGGACAGACTGAACACTGAAGCTTTCTTT,CASSFMADRLNTEAFF
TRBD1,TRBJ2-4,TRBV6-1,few,TGTGCCAGCAGTATGGGACAGGGGACATACATTCAGTACTTC,CASSMGQGTYIQYF
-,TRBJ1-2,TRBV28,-,TGTGCCAGCAGTTTACATTCGGGTTTGAGGGGAGCTAACTATGGCTACACCTTC,CASSLHSGLRGANYGYTF
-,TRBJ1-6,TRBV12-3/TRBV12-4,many,TGTGCCAGCAGTCTTCGGGGGGCTAGTTCACCCCTCCACTTT,CASSLRGASSPLHF
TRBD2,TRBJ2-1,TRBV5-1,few,TGCGCCAGCAGCTTGGCCTTGGGTAGCGGGAGTGCGCTGAATGAGCAGTTCTTC,CASSLALGSGSALNEQFF
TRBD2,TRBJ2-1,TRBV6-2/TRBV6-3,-,TGTGCCAGCAGTTCCCCGGGACTAGCGGCCTACAATGAGCAGTTCTTC,CASSSPGLAAYNEQFF
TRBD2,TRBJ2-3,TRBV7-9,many,TGTGCCAGCATGAGCCTAGCGGGAGTGACAGATACGCAGTATTTT,CASMSLAGVTDTQYF
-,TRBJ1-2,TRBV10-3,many,TGTGCCATCAGTGAGTCCCCGGGGCTCGGTAGTAACTATGGCTACACCTTC,CAISESPGLGSNYGYTF
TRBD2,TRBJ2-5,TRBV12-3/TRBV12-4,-,TGTGCCAGCAGTCGCCGGGGAGGGCCGCGAGAGACCCAGTACTTC,CASSRRGGPRETQYF
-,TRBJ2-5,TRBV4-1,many,TGCGCCAGCAGCCCCCGAGGATTGGGGGCAAATCTAGCGGAGGCCCTCACCATCCAAGAGACCCAGTACTTC,CASSPRGLGANLAEALTIQETQYF
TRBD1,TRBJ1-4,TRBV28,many,TGTGCCAGCAGTCTTTCCACAGGGGGAGGTGAAAAACTGTTTTTT,CASSLSTGGGEKLFF
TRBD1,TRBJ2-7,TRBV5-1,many,TGCGCCAGCAGCTTTTTGCCCGGGACAGGGCGACACGAGCAGTACTTC,CASSFLPGTGRHEQYF
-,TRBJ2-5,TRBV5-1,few,TGCGCCAGCAGCTTGGAAGCCAGGCCGGGGGAGACCCAGTACTTC,CASSLEARPGETQYF
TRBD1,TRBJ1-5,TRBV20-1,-,TGCAGCGCTAGAAAACAACAGGGGGGGAATCAGCCCCAGCATTTT,CSARKQQGGNQPQHF
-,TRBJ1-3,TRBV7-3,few,TGTGCCAGCAGCTTAAGAGGGCTCGGAAACACCATATATTTT,CASSLRGLGNTIYF
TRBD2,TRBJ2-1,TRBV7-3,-,TGTGCCAGCAGCTCGGCGGGAGGGGAGTACAAGCCTGAGCAGTTCTTC,CASSSAGGEYKPEQFF
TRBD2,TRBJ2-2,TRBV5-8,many,TGTGCCAGCAGCCATAGCGGGAGGAGCACCGGGGAGCTGTTTTTT,CASSHSGRSTGELFF
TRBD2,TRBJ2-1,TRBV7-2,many,TGTGCCAGCAGGTATGCGGGAGGTTCCGCCTACAATGAGCAGTTCTTC,CASRYAGGSAYNEQFF
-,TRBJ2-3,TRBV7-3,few,TGTGCCAGCAGCTTCGACTCTAGCACAGATACGCAGTATTTT,CASSFDSSTDTQYF
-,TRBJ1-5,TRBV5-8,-,TGTGCCAGCAGCTGGGGTGGGGCAGCGGCGCAGCCCCAGCATTTT,CASSWGGAAAQPQHF
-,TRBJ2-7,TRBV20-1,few,TGCAGTGCTAGAGATGGCGAGCCCTACGAGCAGTACTTC,CSARDGEPYEQYF
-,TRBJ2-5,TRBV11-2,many,TGTGCCAGCAGCAAGACGGGCAACCCGGCGGAGACCCAGTACTTC,CASSKTGNPAETQYF
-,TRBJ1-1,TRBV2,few,TGTGCCAGCAGTATAAACGCGGGGCGGAATTTCGCGACTGAAGCTTTCTTT,CASSINAGRNFATEAFF
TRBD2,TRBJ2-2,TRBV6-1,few,TGTGCCAGCCGCCCCGGGGGAGCCAGCGGGAGGAACCAAGGCACCGGGGAGCTGTTTTTT,CASRPGGASGRNQGTGELFF
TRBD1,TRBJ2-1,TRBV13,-,TGTGCCAGCAGCTTGGGGACAGCCGAGCAGTTCTTC,CASSLGTAEQFF
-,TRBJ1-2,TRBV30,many,TGTGCCTGGAGTGTACGATGGGTAGGAGGCTCTAACTATGGCTACACCTTC,CAWSVRWVGGSNYGYTF
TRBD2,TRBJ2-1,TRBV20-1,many,TGCAGTGCTCCCGACCTAGCGGGAGTTGGAAATGAGCAGTTCTTC,CSAPDLAGVGNEQFF
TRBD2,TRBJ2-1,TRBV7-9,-,TGTGCCAGCAGATCCTCCCTGCGGGAGTGGGGTGTGGATGAGCAGTTCTTC,CASRSSLREWGVDEQFF
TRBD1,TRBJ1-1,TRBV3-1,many,TGTGCCAGCAGCCAAGATGACCGGGACAGGGTTTTGGCTTTCTTT,CASSQDDRDRVLAFF
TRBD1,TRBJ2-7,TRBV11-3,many,TGTGCCAGCAGTCCTAGTTGGTCAGGGGGCGACGAGCAGTACTTC,CASSPSWSGGDEQYF
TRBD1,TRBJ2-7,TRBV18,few,TGTGCCAGCTCACCACTCAGCGGACAGGGTTCTTACGAGCAGTACTTC,CASSPLSGQGSYEQYF
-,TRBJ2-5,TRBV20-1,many,TGCAGTGCTAGAGATTTGCACAGGCCACAAGAGACCCAGTACTTC,CSARDLHRPQETQYF
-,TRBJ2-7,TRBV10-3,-,TGTGCCATCAGTGAACTCCACGAGCAGTACTTC,CAISELHEQYF